The entry below gives a single T cell receptor (beta chain) sequence along with its context. Antigen specificity is unknown. This entry belongs to a study of cytomegalovirus exposure and HLA in healthy donors. Whole-study results and caveats: Researchers reported that a few CMV-associated chains were confirmed in vitro as CMV antigen-specific. In a later analysis, the majority of CMV-associated beta chains seemingly showed HLA restriction.

The CDR3 is 16 residues long. Germline CDR1 MNHEY, CDR2 SMNVEV (reference sequence). With 60 Vbeta and 13 Jbeta primers, the PCR was carried out. Original data processing: Later reanalysis found around 80 million unique TCR beta chains, roughly 9.9 million of them shared. Assay: immunoSEQ multiplex PCR; the TCRdb copy retains only in-frame clones and omits some. V and J calls and clone size follow that table, whereas D and trimming were derived from the DNA. Of approximately 200,000 clones in the sample, approximately 79% were seen once. The TCR sequence derives from a young man in good health and CMV-seronegative. Sequences were obtained from PBMCs. The genes are TRBV27 and TRBJ2-5; D is perhaps TRBD2 (7 bases). The J call may be faulty, since TRBJ2-7 better matches the DNA end. CDR3 sequence: CASSYGLGGPRSEQYF. For the CDR3, the DNA is TGTGCCAGCAGTTATGGCCTGGGGGGGCCTAGGAGCGAGCAGTACTTC.